This entry lists 28 T cell receptor beta chains sequenced from one sample in a study of OX40 agonist ivuxolimab in advanced cancers. Produced via immunoSEQ multiplex PCR; TCRdb's table is partial and in-frame only. The sample gives roughly 68,000 clones, more than 80% of which show up once; roughly 7.8% is in the top ten. Here the sequenced sample was CD4+ or CD8+ T cells sorted from blood, taken in a trial of the OX40 agonist ivuxolimab. Every receptor here comes from an adult with an advanced solid tumor such as melanoma, head and neck, liver or kidney cancer.

DNA for the CDR3: TGTGCCAGCAGGGAGACAGGGTACACAGATACGCAGTATTTT. Its protein is CASRETGYTDTQYF. V usage is TRBV27 and J usage is TRBJ2-3; 7 nucleotides match TRBD1. V was clipped by 6 bases and J by 2 bases; unmatched bases: 5. Germline values: CDR1 MNHEY, CDR2 SMNVEV (reference sequence). The CDR3 has 14 amino acids.

This chain joins TRBV7-2 and TRBJ1-5; D is unresolved. V lost 3 bases, J lost 7 bases, and 7 bases lay in between. CDR1 and CDR2 from the germline V gene are SGHTA and FQGNSA. The CDR3 is made up of 12 amino acids. The chain's CDR3 is CASSFDPQPQHF. As DNA, the CDR3 is TGTGCCAGCAGCTTTGATCCCCAGCCCCAGCATTTT.

This clone turned up a few times. The chain carries TRBV19 and TRBJ2-1; either TRBD1 or TRBD2 may supply D (5 bases each). The V and J ends lost 4 bases and 0 bases respectively, with 10 bases between them. There are 15 residues in the CDR3. CDR1 and CDR2 (germline): LNHDA, SQIVND (reference sequence). The CDR3 bases are TGTGCCAGTAGTAGGGACCCGAGCTCCTACAATGAGCAGTTCTTC. This translates into CASSRDPSSYNEQFF.

This rearrangement joins TRBV18 to TRBJ1-5; possibly TRBD1 for D (5 bases). This CDR3 has 14 residues. Trimming cost V 3 bases and J 3 bases, with 9 bases left between them. The germline gives CDR1 KGHSH, CDR2 LQKENI. In DNA form, the CDR3 reads TGTGCCAGCTCACCTGGACACGACAATCAGCCCCAGCATTTT. The encoded protein is CASSPGHDNQPQHF.

The chain links TRBV30 to TRBJ1-2; no definite D call. Germline CDR1 and CDR2: GTSNPN and SVGIG (reference sequence). CDR3 length equals 13 residues. V was cut by 8 bases and J by 0 bases, with 13 bases left in between. CDR3 residues: CARSEVPNYGYTF. As DNA, the CDR3 is TGTGCCCGGTCTGAGGTCCCTAACTATGGCTACACCTTC. Full variable domain (rest looked up from reference TRBV30 and TRBJ1-2): SQTIHQWPATLVQPVGSPLSLECTVEGTSNPNLYWYRQAAGRGLQLLFYSVGIGQISSEVPQNLSASRPQDRQFILSSKKLLLSDSGFYLCARSEVPNYGYTFGSGTRLTVV.

This chain joins TRBV5-5 and TRBJ1-1; unclear D gene. V lost 3 bases and J 0 bases, leaving 6 bases between the germline ends. CDR3 size: 13 residues. In germline, CDR1 is SGHKS, CDR2 YYEKEE (reference sequence). The CDR3 is CASSWTLNTEAFF. In DNA, the CDR3 is TGTGCCAGCAGCTGGACTCTGAACACTGAAGCTTTCTTT. Using reference TRBV5-5 and TRBJ1-1 for the parts outside the CDR3, the full variable domain is DAGVTQSPTHLIKTRGQQVTLRCSPISGHKSVSWYQQVLGQGPQFIFQYYEKEERGRGNFPDRFSARQFPNYSSELNVNALLLGDSALYLCASSWTLNTEAFFGQGTRLTVV.

The chain carries TRBV19 and TRBJ2-6; D is perhaps TRBD2 (5 bases). Germline V gives CDR1 LNHDA, CDR2 SQIVND (reference sequence). The CDR3 loop spans 15 amino acids. The V end lost 5 bases, the J end lost 1 base, and 9 bases lay between the germline ends. This CDR3 is CASSAGVSGANVLTF. The CDR3 DNA reads TGTGCCAGTAGTGCCGGGGTTTCTGGGGCCAACGTCCTGACTTTC.

This CDR3 is CASSPSGTASEKLFF. The CDR3 region has the DNA TGTGCCAGCTCACCATCTGGGACAGCTAGTGAAAAACTGTTTTTT. The genes are TRBV18 and TRBJ1-4, with 7 bases aligning to TRBD1. V lost 2 bases to trimming and J lost 7 bases; unmatched junction nucleotides: 7. CDR1 is KGHSH, CDR2 LQKENI, per germline. The CDR3 is 15 residues long.

The V gene is TRBV21-1, the J gene TRBJ1-5; TRBD1 is the table's D call, not checked against the DNA. TRBV21-1 corresponds to a pseudogene. The CDR3 extends over 15 amino acids. The CDR3 DNA sequence: TGTGCCAGCAGCCCGCCGGGACAGAATGATCAGCCCCAGCATTTT. This translates into CASSPPGQNDQPQHF.

The gene calls are TRBV7-2 and TRBJ1-2; a weak D match, TRBD1 (5 bases). Trimming stripped 2 bases from V and 8 bases from J, with 15 bases between. Germline CDR1 reads SGHTA; CDR2 reads FQGNSA. CDR3 length: 14 residues. The CDR3 spells CASSLSGRGRGYTF. The CDR3 DNA sequence: TGTGCCAGCAGCTTATCAGGGAGGGGCCGAGGCTACACCTTC.

The chain employs TRBV5-6 and TRBJ1-5, with a weak D call TRBD1 (5 bases). Per the germline V gene, CDR1 is SGHDT and CDR2 is YYEEEE. Between the trimmed V and J ends, which lost 4 bases and 2 bases, there was a span of 13 bases. This CDR3 comprises 15 residues. The CDR3 loop is CASSAEGWRNQPQHF. For the CDR3, the DNA is TGTGCCAGCAGCGCCGAGGGGTGGCGCAATCAGCCCCAGCATTTT.

V gene TRBV5-1 combines with J gene TRBJ2-7; no firm D call. CDR1 and CDR2 from the germline V gene are SGHRS and YFSETQ. Deletions cut 0 bases from V and 2 bases from J, with 12 bases between. This CDR3 has 15 amino acids. The CDR3 is CASSLELQSTYEQYF. The CDR3 DNA sequence: TGCGCCAGCAGCTTGGAGTTACAGAGTACCTACGAGCAGTACTTC.

This rearrangement joins TRBV7-3 to TRBJ2-3; D ambiguous. The CDR3 has 14 residues. The germline CDR1 and CDR2 sequences are SGHTA and FQGTGA. Deletions cut 0 bases from V and 4 bases from J, with 8 bases between. The CDR3 spells CASSLTRSPDTQYF. The DNA for the CDR3 is TGTGCCAGCAGCTTAACAAGGAGCCCAGATACGCAGTATTTT. The variable domain in full, with the rest retrieved from reference TRBV7-3 and TRBJ2-3, is GAGVSQTPSNKVTEKGKYVELRCDPISGHTALYWYRQSLGQGPEFLIYFQGTGAADDSGLPNDRFFAVRPEGSVSTLKIQRTERGDSAVYLCASSLTRSPDTQYFGPGTRLTVL.

The chain carries TRBV7-2 and TRBJ1-1; D not certain. This CDR3 is 12 amino acids long. CDR1 and CDR2 from the germline V gene are SGHTA and FQGNSA. Deletions cut 6 bases from V and 6 bases from J, with 11 bases between. CDR3 DNA sequence: TGTGCCAGCAGTCCTAGGCGGGCTGAAGCTTTCTTT. Translating it yields CASSPRRAEAFF. The full variable domain, with the rest looked up from reference TRBV7-2 and TRBJ1-1, is GAGVSQSPSNKVTEKGKDVELRCDPISGHTALYWYRQSLGQGLEFLIYFQGNSAPDKSGLPSDRFSAERTGGSVSTLTIQRTQQEDSAVYLCASSPRRAEAFFGQGTRLTVV.

The chain is built from TRBV11-3 and TRBJ2-2; a weak D match, TRBD1 (5 bases). Trimming stripped 0 bases from V and 8 bases from J, with 16 bases between. This CDR3 contains 16 residues. CDR1 SGHNT and CDR2 YENEEA come from the germline V gene. CDR3 nucleotides: TGTGCCAGCAGCTTAGATCTAAAGGGCAGGGCTGGGGAGCTGTTTTTT. Its translation is CASSLDLKGRAGELFF.

This clone has just a few counts. This chain uses TRBV19 with TRBJ1-2; no clear D gene. The V gene's germline CDR1 is LNHDA and CDR2 SQIVND (reference sequence). CDR3 length: 14 amino acids. Trimming removed 5 bases from V and 5 bases from J, with 15 bases in between. CDR3 protein: CASSGLLRGYGYTF. The CDR3 bases are TGTGCCAGTAGTGGCCTCCTCCGAGGGTATGGCTACACCTTC.

V gene TRBV4-1 combines with J gene TRBJ2-7; perhaps TRBD2 as D (5 bases). The CDR3 extends over 14 amino acids. Germline V lookup: CDR1 MGHRA, CDR2 YSYEKL. The V gene lost 0 bases and the J gene lost 6 bases, with 12 bases spanning the gap. For the CDR3, the DNA is TGCGCCAGCAGCCAAGAACGAGCGGCCCGCGAGCAGTACTTC. Protein product: CASSQERAAREQYF.

The chain's CDR3 is CASSVRGNTEAFF. In DNA, the CDR3 is TGTGCCAGCAGCGTCCGGGGAAACACTGAAGCTTTCTTT. This sequence joins TRBV5-6 and TRBJ1-1, with unresolved D. V gave up 4 bases and J gave up 2 bases, with 9 bases separating them. The CDR3 totals 13 residues. CDR1 is SGHDT, CDR2 YYEEEE, per germline.

This chain uses TRBV7-9 with TRBJ2-3; 8 nucleotides agree with TRBD1. The V and J ends lost 4 bases and 5 bases, in that order; junction bases with no gene match: 5. This CDR3 is built from 14 residues. Germline CDR1 reads SEHNR; CDR2 reads FQNEAQ (reference sequence). The CDR3 is CASSSTGGIDTQYF. The DNA for the CDR3 is TGTGCCAGCAGCTCTACAGGGGGTATAGATACGCAGTATTTT.

The chain employs TRBV7-3 and TRBJ2-1; D uncertain. The CDR3 covers 13 residues. Trimming took off 0 bases at V and 4 bases at J, with 4 bases between the two ends. The germline V gene has CDR1 SGHTA and CDR2 FQGTGA. The CDR3 DNA is TGTGCCAGCAGCTTAACGGGATACAATGAGCAGTTCTTC. Translation: CASSLTGYNEQFF.

The V gene is TRBV9, the J gene TRBJ1-5; D is ambiguous. This CDR3 is 14 amino acids long. Germline CDR1 reads SGDLS; CDR2 reads YYNGEE. Trimming pared 0 bases from V and 9 bases from J, leaving 13 bases between. The DNA for the CDR3 is TGTGCCAGCAGCGTAGGCCAGGAGGAGACGCCCCAGCATTTT. Its translation: CASSVGQEETPQHF.

The V call is TRBV7-9, the J call TRBJ1-3; D perhaps matches TRBD1 (6 bases). From germline, CDR1 is SEHNR and CDR2 FQNEAQ (reference sequence). The CDR3 length is 16 residues. Between the trimmed V and J ends, which lost 5 bases and 4 bases, there was a span of 18 bases. The CDR3 loop is CASSPPTGQLGNTIYF. DNA of the CDR3: TGTGCCAGCAGCCCCCCCACAGGGCAGCTCGGAAACACCATATATTTT.

The chain employs TRBV19 and TRBJ2-3; no reliable D call. V was pared by 3 bases and J by 4 bases, with 17 bases between. CDR1 and CDR2 (germline): LNHDA, SQIVND (reference sequence). This CDR3 comprises 16 residues. CDR3 DNA: TGTGCCAGTAGTATCGGATTGGATAAATCGTCAGATACGCAGTATTTT. Its protein is CASSIGLDKSSDTQYF.

This chain joins TRBV5-1 and TRBJ1-1, with D unclear. The CDR3 is made up of 15 amino acids. Looked up from germline, CDR1 is SGHRS and CDR2 is YFSETQ. The V end lost 0 bases, the J end lost 0 bases, and 9 bases lay between the germline ends. CDR3 sequence: CASSLGATMNTEAFF. Written as DNA, the CDR3 is TGCGCCAGCAGCTTGGGGGCGACGATGAACACTGAAGCTTTCTTT.

The chain combines TRBV4-1 with TRBJ1-3; the D gene is possibly TRBD1 (5 bases). CDR1 and CDR2 from the germline V gene are MGHRA and YSYEKL. CDR3 length: 16 amino acids. Trimming removed 0 bases at V and 1 base at J, with 10 bases between. As DNA, the CDR3 is TGCGCCAGCAGCCAAGATTGGGGGACGTCTGGAAACACCATATATTTT. Its translation: CASSQDWGTSGNTIYF.

The chain has TRBV5-1 and TRBJ2-1; 10 bases map to TRBD2. The CDR3 is made up of 18 amino acids. Unmatched junction bases numbered 12, after V lost 3 bases and J lost 3 bases. Germline CDR1 is SGHRS and CDR2 is YFSETQ. In nucleotides, the CDR3 is TGCGCCAGCAGCTCGGCGATGGATAGCGGGGGGTACTACAATGAGCAGTTCTTC. Translating it yields CASSSAMDSGGYYNEQFF.

The rearrangement links TRBV9 to TRBJ1-2; no firm D call. CDR1 SGDLS and CDR2 YYNGEE come from the germline V gene. V was shortened by 3 bases and J by 8 bases, with 11 bases between the two germline ends. This CDR3 region has 12 residues. The DNA of the CDR3 is TGTGCCAGCAGCGGGAACAGTTGGGGCTACACCTTC. This encodes CASSGNSWGYTF.

The CDR3 spells CASSVTGSEKLFF. For the CDR3, the DNA is TGTGCCAGCAGTGTTACAGGTAGCGAAAAACTGTTTTTT. J is TRBJ1-4 and V is TRBV6-1, with a weak D call TRBD1 (5 bases). This CDR3 contains 13 residues. CDR1 is MNHNS and CDR2 is SASEGT in the germline V gene. Trimming took 4 bases from V and 8 from J, leaving 11 bases between them.